These T cell receptor beta chains were read from a single sample in a study of CD8 T cells in Susac syndrome. TCRdb reprocessed the immunoSEQ multiplex PCR reads with MiXCR, giving one entry per CDR3 protein. The data hold 250,000 to 300,000 distinct CDR3 sequences, with roughly 84% observed a single time. Specimen: CD8+ T cells from PBMCs. The receptors were sampled from a human donor with multiple sclerosis. Both conserved end residues are trimmed from each CDR3.

CDR3aa,v_gene
ASSLSVRDTHTGELF,TRBV28
ASAAKPGINEQF,TRBV6-1
AWKVLRSSYNEQF,TRBV30
SARDMKLYEQY,TRBV20-1
ASSYVSPYQETQY,TRBV6-5
ASSLVGAHNEQF,TRBV11-2
ASTDGYEQY,TRBV12-5
ASSPSRGAKNIQY,TRBV7-6
ASSVVGGVNNEQF,TRBV9
ASSLARRELF,TRBV12-3/TRBV12-4
AWYPGGNSNTEAF,TRBV30
ASSGQRSSYNEQF,TRBV9
ASSSRQLQPQH,TRBV27
ASRTTGIPMDGYT,TRBV6-5
ASRTGTGGAFLSYEQY,TRBV28
ASSLQRVTDEQF,TRBV4-1
ASSGQGEETQY,TRBV9
ATRLAGVVEQF,TRBV15
ASGGPRLFYEQY,TRBV30
ASLGQPLYEQY,TRBV12-3/TRBV12-4
ATTEGVIGWGRTEAF,TRBV19